This T cell receptor (beta chain) was profiled in a study of T-cell memory formation after mild COVID-19. This clonotype came up a few times. Its antigen is currently unknown. Trimming left V 3 bases short and J 1 base short, with 9 bases between. This CDR3 spans 14 amino acids. Germline V gives CDR1 SGHDT, CDR2 YYEEEE. A single record per CDR3 protein comes from TCRdb applying MiXCR to the 5' RACE reads. The table includes approximately 300,000 distinct CDR3 sequences, roughly 19% detected once. Study-level findings and limits: Some clones that responded were present in memory (sampled pre-infection), which suggests cross-reactive memory joined.

Sequencing was carried out using PBMCs or a T cell subset sorted from them (not recorded which). The clonotype was recovered from a man between 18 and 35 years old who had mild COVID-19 (a few samples of this study predate the infection). Cell type and time point are not known. The V call is TRBV5-6, the J call TRBJ2-3; D gene unclear. The CDR3 nucleotides read TGTGCCAGCAGCTCCGGAGTGGGCACAGATACGCAGTATTTT. This gives the protein CASSSGVGTDTQYF.